A single sample is the source of the 16 T cell receptor beta chains below, sequenced in a study of blood T cell repertoires in COVID-19. Profiling relied on immunoSEQ multiplex PCR, and the TCRdb table lists in-frame clones only, not all of them. This table has 150,000 or so clones, roughly 87% appearing once. Input material: PBMCs or T cells enriched from blood (not recorded which). The receptor set was obtained from a human donor with acute COVID-19. The donor label of this sample is uncertain.

J is TRBJ1-1 and V is TRBV6-5; D remains unclear. Germline V gives CDR1 MNHEY, CDR2 SVGAGI. V was pared by 4 bases and J by 1 base, with 7 bases between. CDR3 length equals 13 residues. CDR3 bases: TGTGCCAGCAGTTTAGTTACGAACACTGAAGCTTTCTTT. Residues: CASSLVTNTEAFF.

The chain recombines TRBV5-4 with TRBJ2-7, with TRBD1 matching over 7 bases. J gave up 3 bases and V 4 bases, and 10 bases lay outside the gene matches. The CDR3 runs 15 residues. In germline, CDR1 is SGHNT, CDR2 YYREEE (reference sequence). The CDR3 DNA reads TGTGCCAGCAGCACCATCGGGACAGTAAACTACGAGCAGTACTTC. It encodes CASSTIGTVNYEQYF.

This clone was seen just once. The chain combines TRBV6-5 with TRBJ1-5; D may be TRBD1 (6 bases). The CDR3 is 14 residues long. Germline lookup yields CDR1 MNHEY and CDR2 SVGAGI. V lost 5 bases, J lost 5 bases, and 13 bases lay in between. The chain's CDR3 is CASSTIGGDQPQHF. The CDR3, as DNA: TGTGCCAGCAGTACGATAGGGGGGGATCAGCCCCAGCATTTT.

This rearrangement joins TRBV13 to TRBJ2-7, with 9 nucleotides matching TRBD2. The CDR3 consists of 16 residues. J was trimmed by 3 bases and V by 3 bases; bases with no gene match: 9. Looked up from germline, CDR1 is PRHDT and CDR2 is FYEKMQ (reference sequence). This chain's CDR3 is CASSFRKRGALYEQYF. DNA for the CDR3: TGTGCCAGCAGCTTTCGCAAGCGGGGGGCCCTCTACGAGCAGTACTTC.

The genes are TRBV5-8 and TRBJ2-2; 8 bases fit TRBD1. CDR1 and CDR2 from the germline V gene are SGHTS and YDEGEE. This CDR3 is built from 14 residues. The V and J ends lost 5 bases and 4 bases, in that order; junction bases with no gene match: 4. CDR3 nucleotide sequence: TGTGCCAGCAGTGACAGGGGATTCACCGGGGAGCTGTTTTTT. Its translation is CASSDRGFTGELFF.

The chain recombines TRBV7-9 with TRBJ2-7; 8 bases fit TRBD2. This CDR3 has 15 residues. Trimming took 4 bases from V and 0 from J; bases not matched to a gene: 5. Germline-derived CDR1 and CDR2 are SEHNR and FQNEAQ (reference sequence). CDR3 coding DNA: TGTGCCAGCAGCTCATACGGGACTAGCTCCTACGAGCAGTACTTC. Translated, it gives CASSSYGTSSYEQYF.

The chain uses TRBV12-3 or TRBV12-4 and TRBJ1-2; 8 bases line up with TRBD1. This CDR3 is 13 amino acids long. V dropped 6 bases and J dropped 4; count of bases not matched to a gene: 4. The CDR3 coding sequence is TGTGCCAGCAGCCGGGACAGGACCTATGGCTACACCTTC. This codes for CASSRDRTYGYTF.

The chain links TRBV9 to TRBJ2-1; 7 nucleotides agree with TRBD1. V lost 4 bases, J lost 3 bases, and 7 bases stayed unmatched. Germline V gene sequence: CDR1 SGDLS, CDR2 YYNGEE. This CDR3 spans 15 amino acids. CDR3 bases: TGTGCCAGCAGCCCTGGACAGGACCTCTACAATGAGCAGTTCTTC. Translated: CASSPGQDLYNEQFF. Looking up the rest from reference TRBV9 and TRBJ2-1 gives the full variable domain: DSGVTQTPKHLITATGQRVTLRCSPRSGDLSVYWYQQSLDQGLQFLIQYYNGEERAKGNILERFSAQQFPDLHSELNLSSLELGDSALYFCASSPGQDLYNEQFFGPGTRLTVL.

The gene calls are TRBV7-9 and TRBJ2-1; 9 bases fit TRBD1. Trimming removed 5 bases from V and 7 bases from J; junction bases left unmatched: 12. Germline loops: CDR1 SEHNR, CDR2 FQNEAQ (reference sequence). CDR3 length: 16 residues. The CDR3 here is CASSPKTGGIRNEQFF. The CDR3 DNA follows: TGTGCCAGCAGCCCCAAGACAGGGGGAATCCGAAATGAGCAGTTCTTC.

V gene TRBV7-9 combines with J gene TRBJ1-3, with D uncertain. Germline V lookup: CDR1 SEHNR, CDR2 FQNEAQ (reference sequence). This CDR3 contains 14 residues. V lost 1 base, J lost 0 bases, and 4 bases lay in between. The CDR3 here is CASSLGDSGNTIYF. As DNA, the CDR3 is TGTGCCAGCAGCTTAGGAGACTCTGGAAACACCATATATTTT.

The V call is TRBV18, the J call TRBJ2-5; tentatively, D is TRBD2 (6 bases). V lost 1 base to trimming and J lost 1 base, with 10 bases between them. In germline, CDR1 is KGHSH, CDR2 LQKENI. The CDR3 loop spans 15 amino acids. The CDR3 coding sequence is TGTGCCAGCTCACCACTCGGGACTTTCCAAGAGACCCAGTACTTC. Translation gives CASSPLGTFQETQYF.

The chain joins TRBV4-3 to TRBJ2-5; 8 nucleotides line up with TRBD1. V lost 4 bases and J lost 3; bases outside the gene matches: 1. Germline-derived CDR1 and CDR2 are LGHNA and YSLEER. There are 13 residues in the CDR3. The CDR3: CASSPDREETQYF. Written as DNA, the CDR3 is TGCGCCAGCAGCCCGGACAGGGAAGAGACCCAGTACTTC.

J is TRBJ2-7 and V is TRBV12-3 or TRBV12-4; weak D call: TRBD2 (5 bases). Trimming took off 5 bases at V and 3 bases at J, with 11 bases between the two ends. The CDR3 has 13 amino acids. DNA of the CDR3: TGTGCCAGCAGTAGGACGGGGAACTACGAGCAGTACTTC. This gives the protein CASSRTGNYEQYF.

The chain joins TRBV12-3 or TRBV12-4 to TRBJ2-6; no firm D call. Trimming took 2 bases from V and 5 from J, leaving 4 bases between them. The CDR3 extends over 13 amino acids. CDR3 sequence (DNA): TGTGCCAGCAGTTTAAACAGGGCCAACGTCCTGACTTTC. Protein product: CASSLNRANVLTF.

V usage is TRBV5-1 and J usage is TRBJ2-2, with 13 nucleotides matching TRBD2. Germline lookup yields CDR1 SGHRS and CDR2 YFSETQ. There are 18 residues in the CDR3. Trimming cost V 2 bases and J 2 bases; bases outside gene matches: 6. The CDR3 DNA reads TGCGCCAGCAGCTTCCGGACTAGCGGGGGAGATAACACCGGGGAGCTGTTTTTT. It specifies CASSFRTSGGDNTGELFF. Full variable domain (remainder filled in from reference TRBV5-1 and TRBJ2-2): KAGVTQTPRYLIKTRGQQVTLSCSPISGHRSVSWYQQTPGQGLQFLFEYFSETQRNKGNFPGRFSGRQFSNSRSEMNVSTLELGDSALYLCASSFRTSGGDNTGELFFGEGSRLTVL.

The genes are TRBV24-1 and TRBJ1-2, with 11 positions matching TRBD1. CDR1 is KGHDR and CDR2 is SFDVKD in the germline V gene. V lost 1 base, J lost 8 bases, and 2 bases stayed unmatched. The length of the CDR3 is 14 residues. In DNA, the CDR3 is TGTGCCACCAGTGATTTAAGGACAGGGGGCGGCTACACCTTC. Encoded protein: CATSDLRTGGGYTF.